The entry below describes one TCR beta chain. The germline V and J ends were trimmed by 4 bases and 13 bases, with 14 bases remaining between them. Per germline, CDR1 SEHNR and CDR2 FQNEAQ (reference sequence). The CDR3 extends over 12 amino acids. The data were obtained in a study of long-term antiretroviral therapy in people with HIV. The authors ran the immunoSEQ assay, v3.0, at survey level. Using immunoSEQ multiplex PCR, the repertoire was profiled, and TCRdb retains in-frame clones only, with some absent. The sample includes just under 20,000 clones, roughly 90% of them seen just once. The sequencing here drew on unsorted PBMCs, taken 2.1 years after starting antiretroviral therapy. The receptor was derived from a man between 18 and 35 years old with HIV. The genes are TRBV7-9 and TRBJ2-1, with D perhaps TRBD1 or TRBD2 (5 bases each). CDR3 sequence: CASSSSRDPQFF. The DNA of the CDR3 is TGTGCCAGCAGCTCAAGTCGGGACCCACAGTTCTTC.